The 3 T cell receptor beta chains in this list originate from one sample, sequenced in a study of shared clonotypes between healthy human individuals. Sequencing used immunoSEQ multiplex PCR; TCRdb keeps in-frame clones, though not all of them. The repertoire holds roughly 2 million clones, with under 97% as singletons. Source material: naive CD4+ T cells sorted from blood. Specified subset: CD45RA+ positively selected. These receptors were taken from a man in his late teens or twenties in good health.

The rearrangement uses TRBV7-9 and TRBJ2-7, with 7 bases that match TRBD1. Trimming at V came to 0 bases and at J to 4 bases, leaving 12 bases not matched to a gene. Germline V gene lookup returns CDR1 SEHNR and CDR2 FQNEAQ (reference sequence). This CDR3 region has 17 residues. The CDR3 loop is CASSLATGALSWYEQYF. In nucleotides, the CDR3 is TGTGCCAGCAGCTTAGCCACAGGGGCCCTATCATGGTACGAGCAGTACTTC.

In nucleotides, the CDR3 is TGTGCCACAGGGTTCAGCGGAAACACCATATATTTT. It codes for CATGFSGNTIYF. The genes are TRBV7-2 and TRBJ1-3; a weak D match, TRBD1 (5 bases). Per germline, CDR1 SGHTA and CDR2 FQGNSA. Between the trimmed V and J ends, which lost 10 bases and 4 bases, there was a span of 11 bases. This CDR3 region has 12 residues.

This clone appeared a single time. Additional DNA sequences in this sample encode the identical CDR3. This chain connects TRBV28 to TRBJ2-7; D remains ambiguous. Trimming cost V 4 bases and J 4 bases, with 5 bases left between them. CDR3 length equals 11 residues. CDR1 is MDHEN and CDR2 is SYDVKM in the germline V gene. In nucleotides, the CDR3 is TGTGCCAGCAGTTCGGGTTACGAGCAGTACTTC. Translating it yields CASSSGYEQYF.